The 16 T cell receptor beta chains presented below share a single source sample, sequenced in a study of blood T cell repertoires in COVID-19. Only in-frame clones appear in the TCRdb table, and some are missing; sequencing was by immunoSEQ multiplex PCR. The sample holds tens of thousands of clones; 70% to 90% are singletons and the top ten take 4.5% to 5.5%. Sequences were obtained from peripheral blood. These receptors were taken from a woman older than 75 with active COVID-19.

The chain links TRBV10-3 to TRBJ2-7; 8 bases fit TRBD1. There are 13 residues in the CDR3. The V gene's germline CDR1 is ENHRY and CDR2 SYGVKD. Trimming took 11 bases from V and 5 from J; bases not matched to a gene: 11. In DNA form, the CDR3 reads TGTGCCCCGATGGACAGGGAAGTTGACGAGCAGTACTTC. Residues: CAPMDREVDEQYF.

This chain joins TRBV24-1 and TRBJ1-6; TRBD1 agrees at 9 bases. After removal of 7 bases from V and 8 bases from J, the junction contained 2 bases not matched to a gene. CDR3 length equals 13 residues. CDR1 and CDR2 from the germline V gene are KGHDR and SFDVKD. The CDR3 DNA reads as TGTGCCACCAGGAGGACAGGGGATTCACCCCTCCACTTT. Its translation: CATRRTGDSPLHF.

The chain links TRBV2 to TRBJ1-1; D possibly corresponds to TRBD1 (5 bases). V lost 6 bases to trimming and J lost 4 bases, with 9 bases between them. This CDR3 has 12 residues. Germline V gives CDR1 SNHLY, CDR2 FYNNEI. CDR3 protein: CASRERGTEAFF. The CDR3 DNA is TGTGCCAGCAGGGAAAGGGGCACTGAAGCTTTCTTT.

The rearrangement uses TRBV28 and TRBJ1-5; 7 bases map to TRBD1. Germline assignment: CDR1 MDHEN and CDR2 SYDVKM. V lost 2 bases to trimming and J lost 5 bases; unmatched junction nucleotides: 3. This CDR3 contains 14 residues. This chain's CDR3 is CASSLRQGYQPQHF. The CDR3 DNA reads as TGTGCCAGCAGTTTAAGACAGGGATATCAGCCCCAGCATTTT.

CDR3 nucleotide sequence: TGTGCCAGCAGCTTAAGGTCCGGTCTAGCGGGTTACAATGAGCAGTTCTTC. As protein: CASSLRSGLAGYNEQFF. The V call is TRBV7-2, the J call TRBJ2-1; 8 bases align to TRBD2. V was pared by 2 bases and J by 4 bases, with 10 bases of the junction left unmatched. Germline loops: CDR1 SGHTA, CDR2 FQGNSA. This CDR3 is 17 amino acids long. The whole variable domain, remainder taken from reference TRBV7-2 and TRBJ2-1, is GAGVSQSPSNKVTEKGKDVELRCDPISGHTALYWYRQSLGQGLEFLIYFQGNSAPDKSGLPSDRFSAERTGGSVSTLTIQRTQQEDSAVYLCASSLRSGLAGYNEQFFGPGTRLTVL.

This clone was found a few times. The V and J genes are TRBV19 and TRBJ2-7; 7 bases agree with TRBD1. Germline CDR1 and CDR2: LNHDA and SQIVND (reference sequence). Unmatched junction bases numbered 12, after V lost 7 bases and J lost 3 bases. The CDR3 totals 15 residues. The CDR3 DNA is TGTGCCAGTAAAGACAGGGCGACCGGCCTCTACGAGCAGTACTTC. Its translation: CASKDRATGLYEQYF.

The chain recombines TRBV24-1 with TRBJ1-5; 9 bases are shared with TRBD1. Losses at the gene ends were 4 bases for V and 2 bases for J; bases not matched to a gene: 8. Germline lookup yields CDR1 KGHDR and CDR2 SFDVKD. This CDR3 spans 17 amino acids. CDR3 sequence: CATSDPRTGVGNQPQHF. For the CDR3, the DNA is TGTGCCACCAGTGACCCTCGGACAGGGGTTGGCAATCAGCCCCAGCATTTT.

This clone appeared once. The same CDR3 is also encoded by other DNA sequences in this sample. The genes are TRBV29-1 and TRBJ2-7, with 14 positions matching TRBD2. J lost 3 bases, V lost 1 base, and 2 bases had no gene match. The CDR3 sequence is 15 residues long. Looked up from germline, CDR1 is SQVTM and CDR2 is ANQGSEA. DNA of the CDR3: TGCAGCGTTGAAGGGGGACTAGCGGGAGACTACGAGCAGTACTTC. It encodes CSVEGGLAGDYEQYF.

This clone was found a few times. J is TRBJ2-7 and V is TRBV27; D is undetermined. Germline values: CDR1 MNHEY, CDR2 SMNVEV (reference sequence). V was pared by 2 bases and J by 0 bases, with 5 bases between. The CDR3 has 13 residues. This CDR3 reads CASSLSDSYEQYF. In nucleotides, the CDR3 is TGTGCCAGCAGTTTAAGCGACTCCTACGAGCAGTACTTC.

The chain uses TRBV19 and TRBJ2-2; unclear D gene. Trimming left V 5 bases short and J 7 bases short, with 14 bases between. The germline V gene encodes CDR1 LNHDA and CDR2 SQIVND (reference sequence). The CDR3 length is 14 residues. The CDR3 loop reads CASSSARRGGELFF. The CDR3 region has the DNA TGTGCCAGTAGTTCGGCCCGCCGAGGCGGGGAGCTGTTTTTT.

This sequence joins TRBV5-4 and TRBJ2-5; D remains unclear. Germline V gives CDR1 SGHNT, CDR2 YYREEE (reference sequence). The V end lost 0 bases, the J end lost 1 base, and 10 bases lay between the germline ends. This CDR3 has 15 residues. CDR3 DNA: TGTGCCAGCAGCTTGGGCACTATACTCCAAGAGACCCAGTACTTC. It is translated as CASSLGTILQETQYF.

This chain joins TRBV10-3 and TRBJ2-7, with 10 positions matching TRBD2. The germline CDR1 and CDR2 sequences are ENHRY and SYGVKD. With 6 bases clipped from V and 5 bases from J, the junction kept 4 bases outside the gene matches. CDR3 length equals 13 residues. CDR3 nucleotides: TGTGCCATCAGCTCTAGCGGGAGACACGAGCAGTACTTC. The encoded protein is CAISSSGRHEQYF.

The V call is TRBV5-4, the J call TRBJ2-3; 10 nucleotides align to TRBD2. This CDR3 comprises 14 residues. Germline CDR1 is SGHNT and CDR2 is YYREEE (reference sequence). V lost 2 bases, J lost 6 bases, and 3 bases stayed unmatched. The CDR3 is CASSLLAGQDTQYF. CDR3 nucleotides: TGTGCCAGCAGCTTACTAGCGGGGCAGGATACGCAGTATTTT.

This clone showed up just a few times. V is TRBV29-1 and J is TRBJ2-1; D gene uncertain. Germline loops: CDR1 SQVTM, CDR2 ANQGSEA. The CDR3 runs to 11 residues. The V gene lost 2 bases and the J gene lost 7 bases, with 6 bases spanning the gap. The CDR3 DNA reads as TGCAGCGTTGAACAGACTAATGAGCAGTTCTTC. This codes for CSVEQTNEQFF.

This rearrangement joins TRBV15 to TRBJ2-7, with TRBD1 matching 12 bases. The V gene's germline CDR1 is LNHNV and CDR2 YYDKDF (reference sequence). The CDR3 sequence is 15 residues long. Germline trimming cut 2 bases from V and 7 bases from J; bases unmatched to any gene: 6. CDR3 protein: CATSRSGQGALEQYF. CDR3 coding DNA: TGTGCCACCAGCAGATCGGGACAGGGGGCGCTGGAGCAGTACTTC.

The V gene is TRBV9, the J gene TRBJ2-3, with 10 bases aligning to TRBD2. The V gene's germline CDR1 is SGDLS and CDR2 YYNGEE. V dropped 0 bases and J dropped 2; count of bases not matched to a gene: 9. The CDR3 totals 18 residues. The CDR3 DNA reads as TGTGCCAGCAGCGTAGCTATGAGGACTAGCGGCTACACAGATACGCAGTATTTT. Its translation is CASSVAMRTSGYTDTQYF.